These T cell receptor beta chains were read from a single sample in a study of blood T cell repertoires in COVID-19. The repertoire was sequenced with immunoSEQ multiplex PCR; TCRdb's copy has only in-frame clones and lacks some. The sample lists roughly 11,000 clones, approximately 87% occurring once. Sequencing was done on a sample of peripheral blood. The source of these receptors is a human donor in a cohort sampled during active COVID-19. CDR3s include the opening cysteine and the closing phenylalanine or tryptophan. Each record gives: V gene, D gene, clone size, J gene, CDR3 length, CDR3 DNA, CDR3 protein. The D gene is left open where the match is weak. A row's size may be missing; if present it is once, few, many or a size class.

TRBV29-1	TRBD1	.	TRBJ2-1	17	TGCAGCGTTGAAAGGGCCATTCCCTTGGGGCAGGGGGTAAAGCAGTTCTTC	CSVERAIPLGQGVKQFF
TRBV12-3/TRBV12-4	.	.	TRBJ1-5	13	TGTGCCAGCAGTTTGAGGAGGCGGCAGCCCCAGCATTTT	CASSLRRRQPQHF
TRBV5-1	.	.	TRBJ2-6	17	TGCGCCAGCAGCTTGGTAGGGAGTCTCTCTGGGGCCAACGTCCTGACTTTC	CASSLVGSLSGANVLTF
TRBV19	.	.	TRBJ2-7	15	TGTGCCAGTAGCTCGGGACCCCAGAGGGGGTACGAGCAGTACTTC	CASSSGPQRGYEQYF
TRBV18	TRBD1	.	TRBJ1-1	17	TGTGCCAGCTCACCACCGGTGGCAGGGGGCTTCCATATCGAAGCTTTCTTT	CASSPPVAGGFHIEAFF
TRBV30	TRBD1	.	TRBJ1-5	16	TGTGCCTGGAGTGTACAAGGCAGGGGGGTCAATCAGCCCCAGCATTTT	CAWSVQGRGVNQPQHF
TRBV5-1	TRBD1	.	TRBJ1-2	13	TGCGCCAGCAGCCAGACAGGGGGCAGAGGCTACACCTTC	CASSQTGGRGYTF
TRBV20-1	.	.	TRBJ1-1	11	TGCAGTGCTAGGACCGGAGCGTCAGCTTTCTTT	CSARTGASAFF
TRBV7-9	.	once	TRBJ2-7	13	TGTGCCAGCAGGTATGGCCCCCGGGACGAGCAGTACTTC	CASRYGPRDEQYF
TRBV7-6	.	.	TRBJ2-3	15	TGTGCCAGCAGCTTAGATCGGAGAAGCACAGATACGCAGTATTTT	CASSLDRRSTDTQYF
TRBV18	TRBD2	.	TRBJ2-1	16	TGTGCCAGCTCACCACCGGTGATCCTAGCGGGAAATGAGCAGTTCTTC	CASSPPVILAGNEQFF
TRBV24-1	TRBD1	medium-sized	TRBJ2-7	15	TGTGCCACCAGTGAACCGGGACAGGGGGCGAAAGAGCAGTACTTC	CATSEPGQGAKEQYF
TRBV6-5	.	.	TRBJ2-5	12	TGTGCCGAGGCGGCTGACGGAGAGACCCAGTACTTC	CAEAADGETQYF
TRBV24-1	TRBD2	.	TRBJ2-2	15	TGTGCCACCAGGGCTAGCGGGAGGGGCACCGGGGAGCTGTTTTTT	CATRASGRGTGELFF
TRBV28	.	.	TRBJ2-7	15	TGTGCCAGCAGTCTGGCGGTAGGGGTCGTCCACGAGCAGTACTTC	CASSLAVGVVHEQYF
TRBV7-8	TRBD2	.	TRBJ2-7	16	TGTGCCAGCAGCCCTCGGGCGGGAGGAACAAATTACGAGCAGTACTTC	CASSPRAGGTNYEQYF
TRBV30	TRBD2	.	TRBJ2-2	16	TGTGCCTGGAGGATTCTGGGACTAGGAAACACCGGGGAGCTGTTTTTT	CAWRILGLGNTGELFF
TRBV5-8	.	.	TRBJ2-1	16	TGTGCCAGCAGCTCGGGTACGATACGGGGATACAATGAGCAGTTCTTC	CASSSGTIRGYNEQFF
TRBV27	TRBD2	medium-sized	TRBJ2-7	14	TGTGCCAGCATGCTAGCGGGCCGACTTAGGGAGCAGTACTTC	CASMLAGRLREQYF
TRBV5-1	.	.	TRBJ1-6	13	TGCGCCAGCAGCTTGACTCTAAATTCACCCCTCCACTTT	CASSLTLNSPLHF
TRBV5-6	.	.	TRBJ1-6	13	TGTGCCAGCAGCGTGAGAGGGAATTCACCCCTCCACTTT	CASSVRGNSPLHF
TRBV6-4	.	.	TRBJ1-6	14	TGTGCCAGCAGTAAGGACAGTAATAATTCACCCCTCCACTTT	CASSKDSNNSPLHF
TRBV6-1	.	.	TRBJ2-5	15	TGTGCCAGCAGTGAAAATCGGGGGATTCAGGAGACCCAGTACTTC	CASSENRGIQETQYF
TRBV10-3	.	medium-sized	TRBJ1-2	11	TGTGCCATCAGTGGGGGGCCCGGATGCTCCTTC	CAISGGPGCSF
TRBV19	.	.	TRBJ1-5	15	TGTGCCAGTAGTGCCCTCTTGGGCCGTAGTCAGCCCCAGCATTTT	CASSALLGRSQPQHF
TRBV28	.	.	TRBJ1-1	14	TGTGCCAGCAGTATACTGGGGGGGAACACTGAAGCTTTCTTT	CASSILGGNTEAFF
TRBV23-1	.	.	TRBJ1-5	15	TGCGCCAGCAGTCAACCCGAGCATCGGAATCAGCCCCAGCATTTT	CASSQPEHRNQPQHF